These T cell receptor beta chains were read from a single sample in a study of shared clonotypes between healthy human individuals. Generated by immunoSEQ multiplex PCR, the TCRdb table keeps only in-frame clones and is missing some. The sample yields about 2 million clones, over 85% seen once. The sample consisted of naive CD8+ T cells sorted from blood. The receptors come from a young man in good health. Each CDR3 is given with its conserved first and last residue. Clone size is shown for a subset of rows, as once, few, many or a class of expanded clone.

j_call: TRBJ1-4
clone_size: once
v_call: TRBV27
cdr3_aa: CASTRGGAGEKLFF

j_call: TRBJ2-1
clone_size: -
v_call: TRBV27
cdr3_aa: CASSPGQGYNEQFF

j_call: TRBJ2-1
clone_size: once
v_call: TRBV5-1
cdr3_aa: CASSLGAATTYEQFF

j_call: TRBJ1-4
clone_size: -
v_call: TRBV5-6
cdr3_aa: CASSIGTEVGGEKLFF

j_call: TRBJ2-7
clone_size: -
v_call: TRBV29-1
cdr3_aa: CSVAAGVSYEQYF

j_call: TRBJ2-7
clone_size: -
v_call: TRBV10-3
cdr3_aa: CAISESEASPYEQYF

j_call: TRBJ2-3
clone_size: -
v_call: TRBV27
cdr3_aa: CATGAPDTQYF

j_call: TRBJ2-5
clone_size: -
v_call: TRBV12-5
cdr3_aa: CASGLGGLQETQYF

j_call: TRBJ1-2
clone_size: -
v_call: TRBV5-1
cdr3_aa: CASSLPGMGYGYTF

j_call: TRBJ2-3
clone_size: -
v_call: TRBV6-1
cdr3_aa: CASSEDGFPSTDTQYF

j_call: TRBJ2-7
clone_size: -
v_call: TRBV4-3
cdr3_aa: CASSQDVGLAGDEQYF

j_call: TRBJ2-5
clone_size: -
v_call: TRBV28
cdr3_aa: CASSLRGARETQYF

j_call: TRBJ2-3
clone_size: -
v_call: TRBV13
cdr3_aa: CASIGGGTDTQYF

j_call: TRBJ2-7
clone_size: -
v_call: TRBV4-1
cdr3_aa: CASSTTENYEQYF

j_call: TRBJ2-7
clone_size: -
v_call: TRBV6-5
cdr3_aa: CASSYSSRAGWHEQYF

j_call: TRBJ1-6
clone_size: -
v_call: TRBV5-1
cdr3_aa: CASSSSRGQGESPLHF

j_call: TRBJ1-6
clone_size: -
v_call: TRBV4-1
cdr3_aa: CASSQVRGVSPLHF

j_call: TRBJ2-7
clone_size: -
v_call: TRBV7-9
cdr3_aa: CASSSGVYEQYF

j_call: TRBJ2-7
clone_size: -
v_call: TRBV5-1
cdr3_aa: CASSLFGTETYEQYF

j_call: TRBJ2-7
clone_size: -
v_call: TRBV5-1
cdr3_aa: CASSYGQGDEQYF

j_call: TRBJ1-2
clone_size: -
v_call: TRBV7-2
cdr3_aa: CASSSPRDGIGYTF

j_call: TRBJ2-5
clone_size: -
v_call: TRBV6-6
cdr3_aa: CASSLAETQETQYF

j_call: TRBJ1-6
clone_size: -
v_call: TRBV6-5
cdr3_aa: CASRTTGRSPLHF

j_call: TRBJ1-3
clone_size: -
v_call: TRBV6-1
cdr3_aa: CVSSEVGRGYSGNTIYF

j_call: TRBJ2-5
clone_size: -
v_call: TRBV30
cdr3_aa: CAWSPGQGYQETQYF

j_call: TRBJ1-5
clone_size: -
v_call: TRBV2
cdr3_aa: CASSNPGSQPQHF

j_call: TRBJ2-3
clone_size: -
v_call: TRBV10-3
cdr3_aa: CAISESTAAGSTDTQYF

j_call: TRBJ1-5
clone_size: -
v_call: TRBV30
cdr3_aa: CAYPRGGTSNQPQHF

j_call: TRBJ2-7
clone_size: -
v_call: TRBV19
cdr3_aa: CASSHGQGTEQYF

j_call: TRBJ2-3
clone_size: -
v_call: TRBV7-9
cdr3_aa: CASSLIGGGTDTQYF

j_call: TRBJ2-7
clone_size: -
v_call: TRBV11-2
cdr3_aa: CASSLGVAGVEKYF

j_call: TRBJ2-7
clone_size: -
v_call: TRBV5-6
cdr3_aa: CASSYGTSGGASSYEQYF

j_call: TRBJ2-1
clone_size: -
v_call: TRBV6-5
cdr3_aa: CASSLGLAGVSEQFF

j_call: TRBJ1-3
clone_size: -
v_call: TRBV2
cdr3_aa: CASSADGSSGNTIYF

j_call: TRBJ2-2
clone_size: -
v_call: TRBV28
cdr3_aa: CASSLWQGARTGELFF

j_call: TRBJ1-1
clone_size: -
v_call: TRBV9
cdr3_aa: CASSESGGGTEAFF

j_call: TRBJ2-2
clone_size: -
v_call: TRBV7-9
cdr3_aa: CASSHTGELFF

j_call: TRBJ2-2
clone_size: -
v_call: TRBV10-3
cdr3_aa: CAISGDLAGKFGGGELFF